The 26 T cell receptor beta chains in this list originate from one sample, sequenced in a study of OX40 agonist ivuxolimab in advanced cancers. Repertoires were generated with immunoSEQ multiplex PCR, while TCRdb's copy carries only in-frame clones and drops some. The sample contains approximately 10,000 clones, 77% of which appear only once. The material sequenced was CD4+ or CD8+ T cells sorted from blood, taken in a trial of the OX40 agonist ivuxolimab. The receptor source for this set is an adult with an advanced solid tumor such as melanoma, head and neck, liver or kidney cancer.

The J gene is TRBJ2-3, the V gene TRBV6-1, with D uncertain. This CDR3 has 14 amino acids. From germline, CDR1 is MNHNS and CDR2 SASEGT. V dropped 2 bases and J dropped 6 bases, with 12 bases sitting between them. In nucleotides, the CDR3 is TGTGCCAGCAGTGAAACCCCAGGCTTTGATACGCAGTATTTT. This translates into CASSETPGFDTQYF.

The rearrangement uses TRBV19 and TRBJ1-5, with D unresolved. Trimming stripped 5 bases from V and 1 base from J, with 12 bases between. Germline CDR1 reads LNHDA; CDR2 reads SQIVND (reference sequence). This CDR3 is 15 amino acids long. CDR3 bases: TGTGCCAGTAGTCCCCCAGGAGGGAGCAATCAGCCCCAGCATTTT. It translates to CASSPPGGSNQPQHF.

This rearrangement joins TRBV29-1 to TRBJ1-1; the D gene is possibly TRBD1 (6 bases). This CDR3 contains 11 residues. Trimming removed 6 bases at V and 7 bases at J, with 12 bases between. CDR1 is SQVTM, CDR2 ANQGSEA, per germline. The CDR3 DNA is TGCAGCGTGGGGGCGGAGAGTGAAGCTTTCTTT. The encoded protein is CSVGAESEAFF.

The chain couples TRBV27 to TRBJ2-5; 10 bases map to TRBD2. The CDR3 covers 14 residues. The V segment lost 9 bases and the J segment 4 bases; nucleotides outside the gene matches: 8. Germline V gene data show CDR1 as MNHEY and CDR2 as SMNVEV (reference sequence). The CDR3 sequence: CARDGEREGETQYF. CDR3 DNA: TGTGCCAGGGACGGGGAGCGGGAGGGAGAGACCCAGTACTTC.

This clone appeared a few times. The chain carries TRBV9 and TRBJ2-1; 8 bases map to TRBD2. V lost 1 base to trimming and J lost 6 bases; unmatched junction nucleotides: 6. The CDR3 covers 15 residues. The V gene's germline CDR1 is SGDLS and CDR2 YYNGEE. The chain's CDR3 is CASSVSGSVSNEQFF. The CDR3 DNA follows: TGTGCCAGCAGCGTAAGCGGGAGCGTGTCCAATGAGCAGTTCTTC.

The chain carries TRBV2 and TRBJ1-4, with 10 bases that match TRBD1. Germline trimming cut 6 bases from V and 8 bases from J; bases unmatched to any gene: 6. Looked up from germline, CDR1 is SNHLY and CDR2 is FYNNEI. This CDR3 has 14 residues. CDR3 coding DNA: TGTGCCAGCAGGCCGGGACAGGGGTGGGAAAAACTGTTTTTT. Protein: CASRPGQGWEKLFF.

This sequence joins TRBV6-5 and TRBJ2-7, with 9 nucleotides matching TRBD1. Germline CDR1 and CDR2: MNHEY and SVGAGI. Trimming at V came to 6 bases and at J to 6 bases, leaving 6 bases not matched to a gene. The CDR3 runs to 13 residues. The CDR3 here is CASSTGGLLEQYF. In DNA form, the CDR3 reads TGTGCCAGCAGCACAGGGGGCCTTCTCGAGCAGTACTTC.

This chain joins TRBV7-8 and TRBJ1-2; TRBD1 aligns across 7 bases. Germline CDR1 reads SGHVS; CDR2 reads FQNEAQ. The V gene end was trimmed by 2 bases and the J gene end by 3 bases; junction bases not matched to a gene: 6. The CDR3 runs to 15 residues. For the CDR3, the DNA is TGTGCCAGCAGCTTACAAGCAGGGGGTGACTATGGCTACACCTTC. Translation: CASSLQAGGDYGYTF.

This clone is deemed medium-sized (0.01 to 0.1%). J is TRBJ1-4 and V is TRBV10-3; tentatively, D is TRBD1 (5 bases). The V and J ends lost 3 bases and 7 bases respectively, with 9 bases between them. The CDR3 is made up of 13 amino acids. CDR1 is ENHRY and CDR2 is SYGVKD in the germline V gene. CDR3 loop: CAISDRVGEKLFF. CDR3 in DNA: TGTGCCATCAGTGACAGGGTCGGTGAAAAACTGTTTTTT.

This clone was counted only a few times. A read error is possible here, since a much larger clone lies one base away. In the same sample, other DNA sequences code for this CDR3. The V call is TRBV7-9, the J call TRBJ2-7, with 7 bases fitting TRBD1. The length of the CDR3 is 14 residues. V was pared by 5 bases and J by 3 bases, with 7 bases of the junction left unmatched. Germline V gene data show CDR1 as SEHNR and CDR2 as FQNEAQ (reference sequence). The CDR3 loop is CASSHRDRNYEQYF. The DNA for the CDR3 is TGTGCCAGCAGCCACCGGGACAGAAACTACGAGCAGTACTTC.

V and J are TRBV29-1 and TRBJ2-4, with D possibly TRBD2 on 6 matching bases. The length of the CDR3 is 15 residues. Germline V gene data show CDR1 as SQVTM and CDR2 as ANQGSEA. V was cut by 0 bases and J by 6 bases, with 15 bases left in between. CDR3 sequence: CSVEDWREDGNIQYF. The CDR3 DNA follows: TGCAGCGTTGAAGACTGGCGGGAAGATGGAAACATTCAGTACTTC. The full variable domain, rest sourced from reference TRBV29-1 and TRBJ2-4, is SAVISQKPSRDICQRGTSLTIQCQVDSQVTMMFWYRQQPGQSLTLIATANQGSEATYESGFVIDKFPISRPNLTFSTLTVSNMSPEDSSIYLCSVEDWREDGNIQYFGAGTRLSVL.

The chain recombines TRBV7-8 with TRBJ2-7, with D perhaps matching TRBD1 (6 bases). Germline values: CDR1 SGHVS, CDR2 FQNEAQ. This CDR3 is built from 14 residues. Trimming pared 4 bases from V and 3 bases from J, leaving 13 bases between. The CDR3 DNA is TGTGCCAGCAGCTCACGGACAGCTTTCTACGAGCAGTACTTC. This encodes CASSSRTAFYEQYF.

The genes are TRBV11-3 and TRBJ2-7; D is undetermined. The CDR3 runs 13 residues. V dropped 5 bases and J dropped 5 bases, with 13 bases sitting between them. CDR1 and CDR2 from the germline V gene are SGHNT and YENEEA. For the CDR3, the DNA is TGTGCCAGCAGCCTGGACCTTGCGGACGAGCAGTACTTC. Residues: CASSLDLADEQYF.

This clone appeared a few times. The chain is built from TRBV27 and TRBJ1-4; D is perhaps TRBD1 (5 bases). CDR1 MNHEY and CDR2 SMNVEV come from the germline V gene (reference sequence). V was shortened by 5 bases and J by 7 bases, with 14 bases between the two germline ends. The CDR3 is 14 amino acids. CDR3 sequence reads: CASSPTGKGEKLFF. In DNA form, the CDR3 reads TGTGCCAGCAGTCCTACAGGAAAAGGTGAAAAACTGTTTTTT.

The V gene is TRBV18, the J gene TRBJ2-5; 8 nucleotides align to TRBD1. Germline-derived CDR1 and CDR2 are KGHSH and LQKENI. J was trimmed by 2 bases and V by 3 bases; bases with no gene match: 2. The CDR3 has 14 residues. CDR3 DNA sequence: TGTGCCAGCTCACCCGGACAGGGTCAAGAGACCCAGTACTTC. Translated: CASSPGQGQETQYF.

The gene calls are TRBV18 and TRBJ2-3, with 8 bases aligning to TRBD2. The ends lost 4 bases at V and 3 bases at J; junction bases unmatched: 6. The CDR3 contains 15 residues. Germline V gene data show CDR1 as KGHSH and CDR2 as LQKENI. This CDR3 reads CASSQLAEGTDTQYF. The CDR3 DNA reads TGTGCCAGCTCACAACTAGCGGAGGGGACAGATACGCAGTATTTT.

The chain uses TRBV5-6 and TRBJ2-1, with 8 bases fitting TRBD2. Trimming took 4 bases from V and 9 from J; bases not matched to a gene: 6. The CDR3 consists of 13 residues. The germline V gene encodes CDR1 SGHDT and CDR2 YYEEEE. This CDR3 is CASSRTSWGEQFF. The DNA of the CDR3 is TGTGCCAGCAGCCGGACTAGCTGGGGTGAGCAGTTCTTC.

As DNA, the CDR3 is TGTGCCAGCAGCCGCGCCAGCGGGCCCGAGCAGTTCTTC. It translates to CASSRASGPEQFF. The chain uses TRBV7-9 and TRBJ2-1; maybe TRBD2 (6 bases). CDR3 length: 13 residues. CDR1 SEHNR and CDR2 FQNEAQ come from the germline V gene (reference sequence). V lost 5 bases and J lost 10, with 15 bases in between.

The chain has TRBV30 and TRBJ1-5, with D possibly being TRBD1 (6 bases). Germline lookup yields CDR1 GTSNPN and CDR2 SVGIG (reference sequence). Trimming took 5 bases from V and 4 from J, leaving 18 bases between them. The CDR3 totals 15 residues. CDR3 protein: CAWGSSGTLNQPQHF. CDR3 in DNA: TGTGCCTGGGGTTCCTCCGGGACACTTAATCAGCCCCAGCATTTT.

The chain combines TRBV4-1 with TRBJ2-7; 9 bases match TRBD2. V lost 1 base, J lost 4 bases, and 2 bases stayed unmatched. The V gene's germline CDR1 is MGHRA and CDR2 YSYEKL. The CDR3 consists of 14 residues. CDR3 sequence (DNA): TGCGCCAGCAGCCAAGTAGCGGGAGAATACGAGCAGTACTTC. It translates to CASSQVAGEYEQYF.

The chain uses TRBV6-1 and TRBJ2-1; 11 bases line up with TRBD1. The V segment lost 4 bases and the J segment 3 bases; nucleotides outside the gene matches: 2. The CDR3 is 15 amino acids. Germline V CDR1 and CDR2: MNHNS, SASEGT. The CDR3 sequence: CASSAGTGGYNEQFF. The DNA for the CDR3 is TGTGCCAGCAGTGCCGGGACAGGGGGCTACAATGAGCAGTTCTTC.

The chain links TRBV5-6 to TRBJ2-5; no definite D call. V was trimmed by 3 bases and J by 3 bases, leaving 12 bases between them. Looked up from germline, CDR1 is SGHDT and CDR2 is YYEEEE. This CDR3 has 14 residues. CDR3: CASSYLRSEETQYF. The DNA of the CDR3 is TGTGCCAGCAGCTACCTCCGAAGCGAAGAGACCCAGTACTTC.

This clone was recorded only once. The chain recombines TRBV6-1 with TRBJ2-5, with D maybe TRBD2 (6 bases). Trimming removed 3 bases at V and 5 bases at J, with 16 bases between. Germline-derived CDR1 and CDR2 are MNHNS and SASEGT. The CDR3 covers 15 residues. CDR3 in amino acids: CASSDSTSGRETQYF. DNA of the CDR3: TGTGCCAGCAGTGATTCGACCTCGGGGAGGGAGACCCAGTACTTC.

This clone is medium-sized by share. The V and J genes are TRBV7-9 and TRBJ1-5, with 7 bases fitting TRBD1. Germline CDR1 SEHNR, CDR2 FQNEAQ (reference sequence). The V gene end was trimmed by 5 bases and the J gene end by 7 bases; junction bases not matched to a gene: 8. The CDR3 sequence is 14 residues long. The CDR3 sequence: CASSLDRDRQPQHF. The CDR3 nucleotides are TGTGCCAGCAGCCTAGATCGGGACAGACAGCCCCAGCATTTT.

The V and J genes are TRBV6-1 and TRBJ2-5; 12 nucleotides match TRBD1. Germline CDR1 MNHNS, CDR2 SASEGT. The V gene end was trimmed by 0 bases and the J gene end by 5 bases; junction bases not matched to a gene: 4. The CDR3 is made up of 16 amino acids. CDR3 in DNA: TGTGCCAGCAGTGAAGCAATAGGGACAGGGGGCGAGACCCAGTACTTC. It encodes CASSEAIGTGGETQYF.

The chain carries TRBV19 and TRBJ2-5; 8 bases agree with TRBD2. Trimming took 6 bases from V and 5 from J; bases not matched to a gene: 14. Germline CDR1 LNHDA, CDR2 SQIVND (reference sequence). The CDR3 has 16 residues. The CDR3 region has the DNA TGTGCCAGTAGGTTGTCGTCGGGAGGGCCCAGGGAGACCCAGTACTTC. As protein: CASRLSSGGPRETQYF.